The entry below gives a single T cell receptor beta chain sequence along with its context. How the authors handled the data: ImmunoSEQ gave junction-only sequences without quality scores, so filtering differed. Libraries were prepared by immunoSEQ multiplex PCR; TCRdb keeps only in-frame clonotypes and omits some of them. Clonal size and the V and J genes are those of that table, whereas D and trimming came from the DNA. The sample holds about 2.3 million clones, more than 85% seen once. The healthy adult donors were HIV-negative and reported no recent acute infections or vaccinations. These data come from a study of shared clonotypes between healthy human individuals. About the study: Sampling drew on donors who were two women and a few men aged 18 to 49. There were three CD4 naive, three CD4 memory, two CD8 naive and one CD8 memory plates per donor.

There are 14 residues in the CDR3. Trimming removed 7 bases at V and 7 bases at J, with 16 bases between. CDR1 is MNHNY, CDR2 SVGAGI, per germline (reference sequence). The source is a man between 18 and 29 years old in good health. Some clones in this sample may be carry-over from other donors' samples. The rearrangement uses TRBV6-6 and TRBJ1-4, with D hard to call. Sequencing was carried out using naive CD4+ T cells from PBMCs. Stated subset: CD45RA+ positively selected. CDR3 in amino acids: CASTLANWGEKLFF. The CDR3 nucleotides are TGTGCCAGCACCCTCGCGAACTGGGGTGAAAAACTGTTTTTT.